This T cell receptor beta chain was sequenced during a study of blood T cell repertoires in COVID-19. On the study more broadly: Acute and convalescent COVID-19 samples came from the United States, Italy and Spain. The analysed material was cDNA or gDNA that came from T cells, B-cell-depleted T cells, or PBMCs.

In its sample, this clone was seen a few times. In the study's own analysis: For nucleated cells, counts were estimated from reference gene primer amplification. The protocol was immunoSEQ multiplex PCR, while the TCRdb copy is restricted to in-frame clones and leaves out a portion. V, J and clone size derive from that table, while D and trimming were established from the DNA sequence. This sample has around 150,000 clones; more than 75% occur once, and the top ten carry more than 2%. Deletions cut 2 bases from V and 3 bases from J, with 14 bases between. CDR3 size: 17 residues. Per the germline V gene, CDR1 is SEHNR and CDR2 is FQNEAQ (reference sequence).

The gene calls are TRBV7-9 and TRBJ1-6; a weak D match, TRBD1 (5 bases). The TCR sequence derives from an older man with acute or convalescent COVID-19. Specimen: peripheral blood. The DNA of the CDR3 is TGTGCCAGCAGCTTACCCCCAGGACACAACTATAATTCACCCCTCCACTTT. Translation: CASSLPPGHNYNSPLHF.